This T cell receptor beta chain originates from a study of PD-L1 blockade in urothelial cancer. In the study overall: Patients went on atezolizumab in the mid-2010s, receiving 1,200 mg intravenously every 3 weeks. Males with bladder-origin urothelial cancer constituted about nine tenths of the roughly 30 patients.

Data came from immunoSEQ multiplex PCR; TCRdb stores just in-frame clones and leaves some out. The profile shows tens of thousands of clones, around 87% of them singletons. J gave up 0 bases and V 0 bases, and 1 base lay outside the gene matches. CDR1 is SGHDT and CDR2 is YYEEEE in the germline V gene. The CDR3 contains 16 residues. The time point: pretreatment peripheral blood. Patients were living with locally advanced or metastatic urothelial carcinoma. The chain links TRBV5-6 to TRBJ2-1, with 9 bases that match TRBD2. The input for sequencing was PBMCs, taken around atezolizumab (anti-PD-L1) treatment. The sequence was collected from a man between 60 and 75 years old with urothelial cancer. The CDR3 nucleotides read TGTGCCAGCAGCTTGGGACTAGCGGACTCCTACAATGAGCAGTTCTTC. This encodes CASSLGLADSYNEQFF.